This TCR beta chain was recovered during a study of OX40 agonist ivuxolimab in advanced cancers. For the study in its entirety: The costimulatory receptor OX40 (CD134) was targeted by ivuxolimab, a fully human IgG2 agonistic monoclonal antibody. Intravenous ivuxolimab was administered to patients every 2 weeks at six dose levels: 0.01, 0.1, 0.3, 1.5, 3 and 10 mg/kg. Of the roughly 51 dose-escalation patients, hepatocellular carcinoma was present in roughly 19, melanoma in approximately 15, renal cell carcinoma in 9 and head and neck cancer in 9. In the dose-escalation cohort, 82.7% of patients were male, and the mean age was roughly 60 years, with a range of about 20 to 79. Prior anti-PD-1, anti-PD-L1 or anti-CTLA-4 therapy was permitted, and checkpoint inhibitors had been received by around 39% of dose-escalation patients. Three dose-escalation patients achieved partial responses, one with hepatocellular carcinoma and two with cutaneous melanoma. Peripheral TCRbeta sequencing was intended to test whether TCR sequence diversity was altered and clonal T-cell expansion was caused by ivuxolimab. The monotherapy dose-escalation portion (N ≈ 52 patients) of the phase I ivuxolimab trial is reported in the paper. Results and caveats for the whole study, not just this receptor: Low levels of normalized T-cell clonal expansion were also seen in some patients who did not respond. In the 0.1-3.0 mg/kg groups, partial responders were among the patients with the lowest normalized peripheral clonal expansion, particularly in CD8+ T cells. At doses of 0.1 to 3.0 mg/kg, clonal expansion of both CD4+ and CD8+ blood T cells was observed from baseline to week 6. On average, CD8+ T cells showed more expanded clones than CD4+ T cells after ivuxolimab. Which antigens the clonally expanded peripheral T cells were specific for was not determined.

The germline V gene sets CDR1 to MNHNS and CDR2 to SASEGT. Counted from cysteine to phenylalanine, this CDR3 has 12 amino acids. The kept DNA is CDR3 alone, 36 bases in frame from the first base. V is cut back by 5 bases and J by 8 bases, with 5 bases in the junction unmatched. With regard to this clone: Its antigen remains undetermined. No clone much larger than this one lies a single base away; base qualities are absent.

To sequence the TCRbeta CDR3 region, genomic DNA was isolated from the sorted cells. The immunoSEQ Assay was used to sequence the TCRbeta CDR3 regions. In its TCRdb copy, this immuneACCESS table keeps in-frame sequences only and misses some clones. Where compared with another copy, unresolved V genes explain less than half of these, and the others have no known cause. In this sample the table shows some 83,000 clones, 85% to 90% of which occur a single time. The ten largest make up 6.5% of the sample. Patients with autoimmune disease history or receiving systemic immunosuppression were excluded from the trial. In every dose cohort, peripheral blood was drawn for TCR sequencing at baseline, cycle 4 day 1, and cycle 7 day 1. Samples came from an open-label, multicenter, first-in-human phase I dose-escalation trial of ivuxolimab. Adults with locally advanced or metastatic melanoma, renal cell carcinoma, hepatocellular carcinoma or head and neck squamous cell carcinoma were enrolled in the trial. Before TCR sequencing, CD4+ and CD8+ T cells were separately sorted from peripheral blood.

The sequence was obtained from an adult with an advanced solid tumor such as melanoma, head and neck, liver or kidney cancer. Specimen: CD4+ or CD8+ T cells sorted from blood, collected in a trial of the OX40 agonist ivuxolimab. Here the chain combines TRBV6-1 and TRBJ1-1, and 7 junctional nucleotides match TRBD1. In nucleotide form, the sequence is TGTGCCAGCAGTCTAGGGGGCGGGGAAGCTTTCTTT. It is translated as CASSLGGGEAFF.